The entry below describes one T cell receptor (beta chain). Participants reported their clinical history, and cohort assignment relied on those reports. The sample is drawn from a study of blood T cell repertoires in COVID-19. Study background: T cells, B-cell-depleted T cells, or PBMCs supplied cDNA or gDNA.

CDR3 length: 13 residues. CDR1 and CDR2 (germline): MNHEY, SVGAGI. The V gene end was trimmed by 6 bases and the J gene end by 7 bases; junction bases not matched to a gene: 8. Original handling: Amplification of reference gene primers was used by the study to estimate nucleated cell counts. Measured with immunoSEQ multiplex PCR; TCRdb has only the in-frame clones, and not every one. D and trimming were read from the DNA, whereas the V and J calls and clone size are those reported in that table. Of roughly 260,000 clones listed, around 90% are singletons. The sequence was obtained from a human donor in a cohort exposed to, infected with or recovered from COVID-19 (not recorded which). The donor label of this sample is uncertain. The sequenced sample was PBMCs or T cells enriched from blood (not recorded which). The genes are TRBV6-5 and TRBJ1-2, with 7 bases lining up with TRBD1. For the CDR3, the DNA is TGTGCCAGCAGGCCAAAGGGGGCGACTGGCTACACCTTC. Its protein product is CASRPKGATGYTF.